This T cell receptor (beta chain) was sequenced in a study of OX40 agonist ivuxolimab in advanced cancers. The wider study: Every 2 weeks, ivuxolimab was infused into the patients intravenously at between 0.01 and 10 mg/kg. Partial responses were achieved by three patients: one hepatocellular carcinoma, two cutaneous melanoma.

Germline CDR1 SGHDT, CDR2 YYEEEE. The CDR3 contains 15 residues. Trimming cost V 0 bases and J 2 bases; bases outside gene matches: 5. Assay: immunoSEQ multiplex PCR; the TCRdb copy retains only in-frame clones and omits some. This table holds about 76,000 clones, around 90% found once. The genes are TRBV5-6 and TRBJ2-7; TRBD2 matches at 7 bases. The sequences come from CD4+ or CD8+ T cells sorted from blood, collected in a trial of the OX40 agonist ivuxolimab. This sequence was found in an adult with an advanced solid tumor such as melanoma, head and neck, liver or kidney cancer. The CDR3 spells CASSLVASGPYEQYF. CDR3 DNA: TGTGCCAGCAGCTTGGTGGCTAGCGGCCCCTACGAGCAGTACTTC.